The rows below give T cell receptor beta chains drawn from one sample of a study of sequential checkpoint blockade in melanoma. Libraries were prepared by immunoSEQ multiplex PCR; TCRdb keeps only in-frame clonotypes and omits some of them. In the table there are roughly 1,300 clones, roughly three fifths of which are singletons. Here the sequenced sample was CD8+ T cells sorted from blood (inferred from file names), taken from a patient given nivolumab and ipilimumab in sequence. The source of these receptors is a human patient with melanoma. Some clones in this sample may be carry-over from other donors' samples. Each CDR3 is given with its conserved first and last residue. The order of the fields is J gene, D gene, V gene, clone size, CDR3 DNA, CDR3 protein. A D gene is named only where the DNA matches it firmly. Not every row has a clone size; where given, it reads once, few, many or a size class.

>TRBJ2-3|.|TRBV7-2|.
TGTGCCAGCAGCACGACAGGAGTAGGCGCAGATACGCAGTATTTT
CASSTTGVGADTQYF
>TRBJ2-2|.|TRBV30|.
TGTGCCTGGAGTTCCACTGAGGCCGGGGAGCTGTTTTTT
CAWSSTEAGELFF
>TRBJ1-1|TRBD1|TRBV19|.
TGTGCCAGTAGTACCTCGGACAGGGGGACAACTGAAGCTTTCTTT
CASSTSDRGTTEAFF
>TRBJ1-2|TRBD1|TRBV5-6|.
TGTGCCAGCAGCATAAGGACAGGGGGCAGCTATGGCTACACCTTC
CASSIRTGGSYGYTF
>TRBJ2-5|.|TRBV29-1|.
TGCAGCGTTGAAGGCAGGGCAGAGACCCAGTACTTC
CSVEGRAETQYF
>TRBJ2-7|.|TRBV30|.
TGTGCCTGGAGTAATCAGGGTTCCTACGAGCAGTACTTC
CAWSNQGSYEQYF
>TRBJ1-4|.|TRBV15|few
TGTGCCACCAGCAGAGACAGGGCTGAAAAACTGTTTTTT
CATSRDRAEKLFF
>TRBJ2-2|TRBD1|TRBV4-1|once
TGCGCCAGCAGCCATTCACAAGAGGGGACAGCACACACCGGGGAGCTGTTTTTT
CASSHSQEGTAHTGELFF
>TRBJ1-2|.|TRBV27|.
TGTGCCAGCAGTTCCCATCCCCAGGACTATGGCTACACCTTC
CASSSHPQDYGYTF
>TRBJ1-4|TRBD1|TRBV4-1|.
TGCGCCAGCAGCCCGACGACAGGGCTCCAACGTGAAAAACTGTTTTTT
CASSPTTGLQREKLFF
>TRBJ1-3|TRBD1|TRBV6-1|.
TGTGCCAGCAGTGGCGGGACAGGGGGACCACGATTTAGCTCTGGAAACACCATATATTTT
CASSGGTGGPRFSSGNTIYF
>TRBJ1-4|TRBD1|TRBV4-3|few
TGCGCCAGCAGCCAAGAAGAGACAGGGAGTGAAAAACTGTTTTTT
CASSQEETGSEKLFF
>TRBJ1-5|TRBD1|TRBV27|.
TGTGCCAGCAGTGCGTCCCTCAGGGGGCAGGGTCAGCCCCAGCATTTT
CASSASLRGQGQPQHF
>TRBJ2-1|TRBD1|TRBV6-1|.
TGTGCCAGCAGTGATGCCAGGGGGCTTGGGTCCTACAATGAGCAGTTCTTC
CASSDARGLGSYNEQFF
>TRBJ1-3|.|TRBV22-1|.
TGTCCTGGGAGCGGGGGGCTCGGAAACACCATATATTTT
CPGSGGLGNTIYF
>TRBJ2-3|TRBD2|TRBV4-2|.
TGTGCCAGCAGCCAACCTAGCGGGGGAGACAGCACAGATACGCAGTATTTT
CASSQPSGGDSTDTQYF
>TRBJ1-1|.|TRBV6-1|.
TGTGCCAGCAGTGTAGCGGTATCCAGGAACACTGAAGCTTTCTTT
CASSVAVSRNTEAFF
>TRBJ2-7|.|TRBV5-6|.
TGTGCCAGCAGTACAGGGAATGGGTACGAGCAGTACTTC
CASSTGNGYEQYF
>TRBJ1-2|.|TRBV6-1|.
TGTGCCAGCAGTCCCCAAACCGGGACAATCCATGGCTACACCTTC
CASSPQTGTIHGYTF
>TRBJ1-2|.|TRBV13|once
TGTGCCAGCAGCTGGAGAGGCGCAGGCAACGGGGGGGGCTACACCTTC
CASSWRGAGNGGGYTF
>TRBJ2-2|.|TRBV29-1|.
TGCAGCGTTGAGAGGTCCGGAGAGAACACCGGGGAGCTGTTTTTT
CSVERSGENTGELFF
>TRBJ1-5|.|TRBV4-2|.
TGTGCCAGCAGCTCAGATAGCAATCAGCCCCAGCATTTT
CASSSDSNQPQHF
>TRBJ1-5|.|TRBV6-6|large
TGTGCCAGCAGTGAGACCCTGGAGGGTCAGCCCCAGCATTTT
CASSETLEGQPQHF
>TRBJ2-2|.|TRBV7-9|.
TGTGCCAGCAGCTCTTCTCGCGGTCGGGAGCTGTTTTTT
CASSSSRGRELFF
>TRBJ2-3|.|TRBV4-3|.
TGCGCCAGCAGCCAAGAGGGTCTAGCGAGGGATACGCAGTATTTT
CASSQEGLARDTQYF
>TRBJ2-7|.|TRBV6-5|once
TGTGCCAGCAGTTTCGACAGGTGGGCCTACGAGCAGTACTTC
CASSFDRWAYEQYF
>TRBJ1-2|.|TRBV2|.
TGTGCCAGCAGTCATCCCGGGGAGGGGACCAACTATGGCTACACCTTC
CASSHPGEGTNYGYTF
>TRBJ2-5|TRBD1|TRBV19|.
TGTGCCAGTAGTACCCTGGACAGGGGATTCCGTCGAGAGACCCAGTACTTC
CASSTLDRGFRRETQYF
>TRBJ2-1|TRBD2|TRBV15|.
TGTGCCACCAGCAGAGCTAGCGGGGGGATGTATGAGCAGTTCTTC
CATSRASGGMYEQFF
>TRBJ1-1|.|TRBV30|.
TGTGCCTGGAGTGGCGGGACCACTGAAGCTTTCTTT
CAWSGGTTEAFF
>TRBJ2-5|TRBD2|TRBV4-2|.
TGTGCCAGCAGCCAAGCGGCTAGCGGGGTCCCCGGGGAGACCCAGTACTTC
CASSQAASGVPGETQYF
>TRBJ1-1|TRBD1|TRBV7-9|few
TGTGCCAGCAGCTATAATTGGGACAGGGCGAACACTGAAGCTTTCTTT
CASSYNWDRANTEAFF
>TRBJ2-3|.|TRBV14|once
TGTGCCAGCAGCCCCCTAGAACGACTCGCCACTCACACAGATACGCAGTATTTT
CASSPLERLATHTDTQYF
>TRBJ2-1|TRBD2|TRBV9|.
TGTGCCAGCAGCCTACATTCCGGGACTAGCGGTGAGCAGTTCTTC
CASSLHSGTSGEQFF
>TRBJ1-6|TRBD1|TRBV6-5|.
TGTGCCAGCAGTTACGGGACAGGGGGTAATTCACCCCTCCACTTT
CASSYGTGGNSPLHF
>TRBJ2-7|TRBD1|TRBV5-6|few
TGTGCCAGCAGCACGACAGACAGGGTCTCCTACGAGCAGTACTTC
CASSTTDRVSYEQYF
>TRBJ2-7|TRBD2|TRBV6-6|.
TGTGCCAGCAGTTACTTTTCGACTAGCGGGGGCTACGAGCAGTACTTC
CASSYFSTSGGYEQYF
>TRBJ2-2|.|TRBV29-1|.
TGCAGCGTTGAATGGACACCTGGGACCGGGGAGCTGTTTTTT
CSVEWTPGTGELFF
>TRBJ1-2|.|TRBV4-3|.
TGCGCCAGCAAGGAAGGGCAGGGCCTCGGGTATGGCTACACCTTC
CASKEGQGLGYGYTF
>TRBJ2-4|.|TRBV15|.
TGTGCCACCAGCAGGGGGGGGGATTACGGGGGCGTGAACATTCAGTACTTC
CATSRGGDYGGVNIQYF
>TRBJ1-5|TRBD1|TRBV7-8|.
TGTGCCAGCAGCTTAGGACCCAGAGAAGACAGGGGGAATCAGCCCCAGCATTTT
CASSLGPREDRGNQPQHF
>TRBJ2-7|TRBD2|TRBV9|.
TGTGCCAGCAGCGTATATAGCGGGGGGTACGAGCAGTACTTC
CASSVYSGGYEQYF
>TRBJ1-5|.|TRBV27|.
TGTGCCAGCACCGAACAGGCGAATAGCAATCAGCCCCAGCATTTT
CASTEQANSNQPQHF
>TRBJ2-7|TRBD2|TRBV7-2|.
TGTGCCAGCAGTGGCGGGGGGGCCGTCGAGCAGTACTTC
CASSGGGAVEQYF
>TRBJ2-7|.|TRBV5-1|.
TGCGCCAGCAGTCGGGTCGGAGGCGAGCAGTACTTC
CASSRVGGEQYF
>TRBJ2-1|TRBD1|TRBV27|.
TGTGCCAGCAGTTTCTTGGCAGGGGGCCTAAATGAGCAGTTCTTC
CASSFLAGGLNEQFF
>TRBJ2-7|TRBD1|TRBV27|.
TGTGCCAGCAGCATCACACAGGGGGCGGGGGAGCAGTACTTC
CASSITQGAGEQYF
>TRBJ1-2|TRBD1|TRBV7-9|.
TGTGCCAGCAGCTTAGTCGGGACAGACTATGGCTACACCTTC
CASSLVGTDYGYTF
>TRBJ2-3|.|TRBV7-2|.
TGTGCCAGCAGCCCCCCTCGGGATACGCAGTATTTT
CASSPPRDTQYF
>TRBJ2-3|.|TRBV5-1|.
TGCGCCAGCAGCTTATATGGTCAGGGCGATATAGATACGCAGTATTTT
CASSLYGQGDIDTQYF
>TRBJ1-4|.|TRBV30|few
TGTGCCTCACTTTCCCCTAATGAAAAACTGTTTTTT
CASLSPNEKLFF